This TCR beta chain was profiled in a study of CXCR3-negative and CXCR3-positive naive CD8 T cells. Regarding the study as a whole: CXCR3-positive naive cells carried more hydrophobic TRB CDR3s than CXCR3-negative naive cells did.

As for this clonotype: What it binds is not known.

The authors prepared UMI-labeled TRB cDNA libraries by 5' RACE. TCRdb re-called the 5' RACE reads; one entry per CDR3 protein, DNA not given. Seen in this sample are about 130,000 distinct CDR3 sequences; the ten most common clones hold approximately 0.54%. The CDR3 consists of 14 residues. Germline CDR1 reads SGHNT; CDR2 reads YENEEA. The receptor comes from a human donor in good health. Some clones in this sample may be carry-over from other donors' samples. The chain is built from TRBV11-3 and TRBJ1-2; there is no DNA to check the TCRdb D call of TRBD1. The sample comprised naive CXCR3+ CD8+ T cells from blood. Regarding subset: CD45RO-CCR7+CD27+CD95- naive CD8+ T cells expressing CXCR3 (TNR3+). This CDR3 reads CASSLETGNEGYTF.